This T cell receptor beta chain was sequenced during a study of shared clonotypes between healthy human individuals. Comment on this clone: The sample carries other DNA sequences with the same CDR3.

Only in-frame clones appear in the TCRdb table, and some are missing; sequencing was by immunoSEQ multiplex PCR. The table lists more than 400,000 clones, more than 65% of them singletons. Sequences were obtained from PBMCs. The sequence came from a woman in her 40s in good health. Some clones in this sample may be carry-over from other donors' samples.

The CDR3 sequence: CASSSTGSSGNTIYF. CDR3 DNA sequence: TGCGCCAGCAGCTCGACAGGAAGCTCTGGAAACACCATATATTTT. The J gene is TRBJ1-3, the V gene TRBV5-1, with D perhaps TRBD1 (6 bases). CDR3 size: 15 residues. Germline V gene data show CDR1 as SGHRS and CDR2 as YFSETQ. Trimming shortened V by 3 bases and J by 0 bases, and 10 bases separated the two germline ends.